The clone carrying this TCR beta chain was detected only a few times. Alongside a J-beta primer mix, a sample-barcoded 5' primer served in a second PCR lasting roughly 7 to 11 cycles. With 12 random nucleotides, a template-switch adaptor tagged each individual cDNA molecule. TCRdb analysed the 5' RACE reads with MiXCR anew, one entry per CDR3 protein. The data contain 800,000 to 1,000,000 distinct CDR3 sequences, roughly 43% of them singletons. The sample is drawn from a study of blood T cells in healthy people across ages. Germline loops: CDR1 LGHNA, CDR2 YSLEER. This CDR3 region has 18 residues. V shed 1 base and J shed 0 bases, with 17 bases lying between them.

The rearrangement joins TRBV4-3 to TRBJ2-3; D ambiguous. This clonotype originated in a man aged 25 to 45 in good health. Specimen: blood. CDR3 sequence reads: CASSQAPGTPESTDTQYF. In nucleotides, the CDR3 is TGCGCCAGCAGCCAAGCCCCAGGAACCCCTGAAAGCACAGATACGCAGTATTTT.